This record looks at one T cell receptor beta chain sequence and its context. This specimen belongs to a study of blood T cell repertoires in COVID-19. Produced via immunoSEQ multiplex PCR; TCRdb's table is partial and in-frame only. This sample has some 96,000 clones; approximately 90% occur once, and the top ten carry 2% to 2.5%. The CDR3 loop spans 15 amino acids. In germline, CDR1 is SGHVS, CDR2 FQNEAQ. Between the trimmed V and J ends, which lost 5 bases and 5 bases, there was a span of 18 bases. The sequencing input was peripheral blood. The chain links TRBV7-8 to TRBJ1-1; D gene ambiguous. This receptor was obtained from a man aged 50-59 years with active COVID-19. The CDR3 sequence is CASSPPEEGGTEAFF. In nucleotides, the CDR3 is TGTGCCAGCAGCCCGCCCGAGGAGGGTGGAACTGAAGCTTTCTTT.